The sequence of this TCR beta chain was determined in a study of regulatory T cells in long-lasting Graves disease (TCRdb year 2021). With respect to the entire study: In the newly diagnosed Graves' disease group, patients had been taking antithyroid drugs for less than 3 months. A total of roughly 35 samples underwent TCR sequencing: about 13 from persistent and roughly 20 from newly diagnosed Graves' disease patients. Patients with persistent Graves' disease were compared with patients with newly diagnosed Graves' disease using TCR sequencing and RNA sequencing of peripheral blood. The study was registered as a clinical trial and conducted in China.

The label giving this sample's time point can be read as: newly diagnosed GD, antithyroid drugs for less than 3 months. For both TCR sequencing and RNA sequencing, RNA was extracted from PBMCs in TRIzol. Graves' disease was diagnosed according to American Thyroid Association guidelines. Patients for the study were recruited at an endocrinology department in Xi'an, China. Each patient gave approximately 10 milliliters of peripheral blood, collected in an EDTA anticoagulant tube. Ficoll Paque Plus density gradient separation was used to isolate PBMCs, and no further T cell sorting was done. An Agilent 2100 Bioanalyzer and agarose gel were used to check RNA quality, and a NanoDrop 2000 was used to measure RNA concentration. The library was generated by multiplex PCR. Instrument used: Illumina HiSeq 4000. TCR beta libraries were built with iRepertoire HTBI primers and Arm-PCR amplification of CDR3 regions. Before sequencing, the PCR products underwent gel purification. Per the original workflow: A total of 60 to 80 TRBV and 14 TRBJ segments were identified across samples and were used for gene usage analysis of CDR3 amino acid clonotypes. COPE and FqMerger were used to merge the filtered high-quality paired reads into contigs. BLAST was used to align contigs to IMGT TRBV, TRBD and TRBJ reference genes, and CDR3 was defined according to IMGT. Any clonotype with a frequency above 0.1% was counted as a highly expanded clone. Shannon entropy served as the measure of repertoire diversity, while the Gini coefficient captured V-J evenness. Clonotypes shared by more than one individual were considered public. TCRdb applied fastp at Q25 and MiXCR to the public reads, then kept only in-frame beta chains. Here each entry gathers all rows of one CDR3 protein and keeps the most common genes and DNA. The V and J calls come from TCRdb's annotation, not from the publication. Counted in this sample were hundreds of thousands of distinct CDR3 sequences; about 16% of them appeared once. The top ten hold 15% to 20% of the sample.

The CDR3 numbers 14 residues from cysteine through phenylalanine. Left in the record is the CDR3 DNA by itself, 42 bases read in frame from the first base. The junction carries 14 bases between V and J, which are trimmed by 7 bases and 0 bases respectively. As encoded in the germline V gene, CDR1 is SGHRS while CDR2 is YFSETQ. Overall study outcomes, separate from this receptor: A larger number of public clonotypes was shared among persistent patients (approximately 3,000) than among newly diagnosed patients (more than 850). Compared with newly diagnosed patients, persistent Graves' disease patients had lower TCR Shannon entropy and fewer highly expanded clones, which suggests clonal expansion. The authors noted that the small sample size was a limitation that may lower accuracy. Peripheral blood alone was examined, since thyroid tissue, which constituted the primary lesion, could not be accessed. Only the TCR beta chain was sequenced and analyzed. TRBV28, TRBJ1-2 and TRBJ2-5 were preferentially used in persistent disease, while TRBV20-1 and TRBJ2-1 were favored in newly diagnosed disease.

A note on this clonotype: The antigen it binds to is not known. No base qualities exist here, and no much larger clone lies one base off it.

This sample also belongs to another study, concerning T cells in Graves' hyperthyroidism and ophthalmopathy. Per that second paper: Stable Graves' hyperthyroidism was defined as the absence of progression to ophthalmopathy over 18 months of follow-up. Hyperthyroidism patients were newly diagnosed, had a disease duration of under 2 months, and were aged 18 to 65 years. Patients with uncontrolled infections, other autoimmune diseases, pregnancy or lactation were excluded. Diagnoses were based on clinical symptoms, serum thyroxine and TRAb, thyroid ultrasound and orbital computed tomography. The TCR CDR3 was subjected to a first round of RT-PCR using the HTBI primer set and the Qiagen OneStep RT-PCR kit. Most expanded thyroid clonotypes (frequency above 0.001) were also detected in blood, suggesting blood repertoires may reflect thyroid immune responses. A 13 V-J signature model separated ophthalmopathy from stable hyperthyroidism, with just over 85% sensitivity and around 84% specificity in cross-validation and 80%/75% in testing. During validation, the model predicted progression to ophthalmopathy a median of approximately 7 months ahead of onset, with around 71% sensitivity and 72.22% specificity. TCR V-J signatures able to tell the groups apart were searched for in a discovery cohort of approximately 95 patients, of whom fewer than 45 had Graves' ophthalmopathy and 55 to 65 had stable Graves' hyperthyroidism. An independent validation cohort of under 20 hyperthyroidism patients and about 16 patients who later progressed to ophthalmopathy tested prospective prediction of ophthalmopathy. The roughly 91 discovery patients were randomly divided into training and test sets at a 7:3 ratio. In addition, the study compared T-cell repertoires in thyroid tissue and in blood from about six Graves' hyperthyroidism patients. Following sampling, methimazole starting at 30 mg daily was given to hyperthyroidism patients, and high-dose intravenous methylprednisolone was given to ophthalmopathy patients. Libraries were constructed in a second round of multiplex PCR, after which size selection and purification were performed. Paired-end sequencing of the libraries was performed with 100 bp reads on an Illumina HiSeq2000. SOAPnuke was used to process the raw data, with reads discarded if the reads contained adapters or uncalled bases, had a mean Phred below 15, or lacked an exact constant-primer or identifier match. High-quality paired reads were merged using COPE v1.2.5, and each unique nucleotide sequence was defined as a clonotype. Clonotypes were aligned to IMGT TRBV, TRBD and TRBJ reference segments using MiTCR v1.1. Analysis was restricted to V-J combinations with a frequency above 0.0001, which covered 99.2% of repertoires. A TCS score was defined as the ratio between F50 (clonal expansion) and ExV (chaos), using BLOSUM62-based TCRdist between CDR3 peptides within each V-J. Welch's t-statistics and random forest reduced some 510 V-J features to roughly 13, which were used in a naive Bayes classifier (R e1071). No statistical method was used to set the sample size in advance, and investigators knew the group allocation. The paper reports TCR Vbeta CDR3 sequencing of some 140 peripheral blood samples: around 45 ophthalmopathy, over 70 hyperthyroidism and 17 progressor patients.

The clonotype originates from a woman younger than 45 with Graves disease. Donor details come from another sample of the same person, matched by shared clones. The sample consisted of peripheral blood mononuclear cells (PBMCs), taken at new diagnosis, from a patient treated with antithyroid drugs. The chain uses TRBV5-1 and TRBJ2-7; no confident D gene assignment can be made. The CDR3 reads as follows: CASGIYTSSYEQYF. The bases read TGCGCCAGCGGCATTTACACGTCCTCCTACGAGCAGTACTTC. Where the CDR3 stops, the reference TRBV5-1 and TRBJ2-7 genes take over; the full variable domain is KAGVTQTPRYLIKTRGQQVTLSCSPISGHRSVSWYQQTPGQGLQFLFEYFSETQRNKGNFPGRFSGRQFSNSRSEMNVSTLELGDSALYLCASGIYTSSYEQYFGPGTRLTVT.